This is a list of T cell receptor beta chains from one sample in a study of T-cell reconstitution after alpha-beta-depleted transplantation in children. Using its own MiXCR run on the PCR reads, TCRdb lists one record per CDR3 protein. Of 600,000 to 700,000 distinct CDR3 sequences detected, approximately 17% appear once; the ten largest clones hold approximately 1%. This specimen was PBMCs from the stem cell graft donor, taken from the stem cell graft. All receptors derive from a human donor who donated a stem cell graft to a child with acute myeloid leukemia. Both conserved end residues are part of each CDR3. The order of the fields is clone size, D gene, J gene, V gene, CDR3 protein, CDR3 DNA. The D gene is left open where the match is weak. A clone size is listed for some rows: how often the clone was seen (once, few, many), or a class if it is expanded.

. | . | TRBJ2-5 | TRBV12-3/TRBV12-4 | CASSFRAGARKETQYF | TGTGCCAGCAGTTTCAGGGCAGGGGCCAGAAAAGAGACCCAGTACTTC
. | TRBD1 | TRBJ1-6 | TRBV7-2 | CASRTTGKGSPLHF | TGTGCCAGCAGAACGACAGGGAAGGGTTCACCCCTCCACTTT
. | . | TRBJ2-6 | TRBV18 | CASSQTAPGANVLTF | TGTGCCAGCTCACAAACAGCTCCAGGGGCCAACGTCCTGACTTTC
. | . | TRBJ1-2 | TRBV12-3/TRBV12-4 | CASSHLRDHGYTF | TGTGCCAGCAGTCATCTCCGGGACCATGGCTACACCTTC
many | . | TRBJ1-1 | TRBV6-5 | CASSYSKGNTEAFF | TGTGCCAGCAGTTACTCGAAGGGGAACACTGAAGCTTTCTTT
few | . | TRBJ1-2 | TRBV5-1 | CASSPIFLKPGGYGYTF | TGCGCCAGCAGCCCAATCTTCCTCAAGCCTGGGGGCTATGGCTACACCTTC
many | TRBD1 | TRBJ1-1 | TRBV27 | CASSSHRGATEAFF | TGTGCCAGCAGTAGCCACAGGGGAGCCACTGAAGCTTTCTTT
. | . | TRBJ2-3 | TRBV25-1 | CASSELRDADTQYF | TGTGCCAGCAGTGAACTTCGCGATGCAGATACGCAGTATTTT
few | . | TRBJ2-2 | TRBV6-1 | CASRKGKLLAEGELFF | TGTGCCAGCAGAAAGGGGAAACTTCTGGCGGAAGGGGAGCTGTTTTTT
many | . | TRBJ1-2 | TRBV20-1 | CSARVATYGYTF | TGCAGTGCTAGAGTAGCCACCTACGGCTACACCTTC
many | TRBD1 | TRBJ1-1 | TRBV15 | CATTGGLRAFF | TGTGCCACTACAGGGGGACTGAGAGCTTTCTTT
. | . | TRBJ2-3 | TRBV6-5 | CASSPQGNTQYF | TGTGCCAGCAGTCCACAGGGTAATACGCAGTATTTT
. | . | TRBJ1-5 | TRBV12-3/TRBV12-4 | CASTLGPRDGNQPQHF | TGTGCCAGCACCCTCGGGCCGCGAGATGGCAATCAGCCCCAGCATTTT
many | . | TRBJ1-5 | TRBV7-2 | CASSLDRLGPQHF | TGTGCCAGCAGCTTAGACAGATTAGGGCCCCAGCATTTT
many | TRBD1 | TRBJ2-7 | TRBV15 | CATSRADRRIYEQYF | TGTGCCACCAGCAGAGCGGACAGGCGCATCTACGAGCAGTACTTC
few | TRBD2 | TRBJ2-7 | TRBV7-2 | CASSRFRTSGGAYEQYF | TGTGCCAGCAGCCGATTCCGGACTAGCGGGGGGGCATACGAGCAGTACTTC
few | . | TRBJ2-7 | TRBV20-1 | CSARERGGYEQYF | TGCAGTGCTAGAGAAAGGGGGGGGTACGAGCAGTACTTC
. | TRBD2 | TRBJ2-3 | TRBV12-3/TRBV12-4 | CASRSWGGDTQYF | TGTGCCAGCCGTAGCTGGGGGGGAGATACGCAGTATTTT
few | TRBD2 | TRBJ2-1 | TRBV20-1 | CSARDWRASGTSSYNEQFF | TGCAGTGCTAGAGACTGGCGGGCTAGCGGGACTAGCTCCTACAATGAGCAGTTCTTC
. | . | TRBJ2-3 | TRBV10-3 | CAISARDSDTQYF | TGTGCCATCAGTGCCCGGGACTCCGATACGCAGTATTTT
. | TRBD2 | TRBJ2-3 | TRBV20-1 | CSAPGLAGGGDTQYF | TGCAGTGCCCCCGGACTAGCGGGGGGAGGGGATACGCAGTATTTT
few | TRBD1 | TRBJ2-3 | TRBV7-7 | CASSFTGGTDTQYF | TGTGCCAGCAGCTTTACAGGGGGCACAGATACGCAGTATTTT
many | TRBD1 | TRBJ1-2 | TRBV15 | CATSRDRPAYGYTF | TGTGCCACCAGCAGGGACAGGCCTGCCTATGGCTACACCTTC
. | . | TRBJ1-1 | TRBV10-3 | CAISDMKIRGTEAFF | TGTGCCATCAGTGACATGAAAATCAGGGGCACTGAAGCTTTCTTT
few | TRBD1 | TRBJ1-5 | TRBV18 | CASSPQGTGGKQPQHF | TGTGCCAGCTCACCACAAGGGACAGGGGGGAAACAGCCCCAGCATTTT
few | TRBD1 | TRBJ1-5 | TRBV6-6 | CASSIQGFQPQHF | TGTGCCAGCAGTATACAGGGGTTTCAGCCCCAGCATTTT
. | . | TRBJ2-5 | TRBV20-1 | CSAPPRAQETQYF | TGCAGTGCTCCGCCTCGGGCCCAAGAGACCCAGTACTTC
few | . | TRBJ1-5 | TRBV11-2 | CASSLEAGRQPQHF | TGTGCCAGCAGCTTAGAGGCAGGGAGACAGCCCCAGCATTTT
. | TRBD1 | TRBJ2-2 | TRBV12-3/TRBV12-4 | CASRDRAFPGELFF | TGTGCCAGCAGGGACAGGGCCTTCCCCGGGGAGCTGTTTTTT
many | . | TRBJ1-2 | TRBV5-6 | CASSLIGDGYTF | TGTGCCAGCAGCTTGATCGGTGATGGCTACACCTTC
few | TRBD1 | TRBJ1-1 | TRBV20-1 | CSARSRTGVDTEAFF | TGCAGTGCTAGAAGTCGGACAGGGGTGGACACTGAAGCTTTCTTT
. | . | TRBJ2-6 | TRBV7-3 | CASSKQSSGANVLPF | TGTGCCAGCAGTAAACAGAGCTCTGGGGCCAACGTCCTGCCTTTC
. | . | TRBJ1-1 | TRBV7-2 | CASSLRVLQGKGTEAFF | TGTGCCAGCAGCTTAAGGGTACTACAGGGTAAGGGTACTGAAGCTTTCTTT
many | TRBD1 | TRBJ2-7 | TRBV20-1 | CSAREPGQGAYEQYF | TGCAGTGCTAGGGAACCGGGACAGGGAGCCTACGAGCAGTACTTC
once | . | TRBJ2-1 | TRBV5-1 | CASSFDGESSYNEQFF | TGCGCCAGCAGCTTCGACGGGGAGAGCTCCTACAATGAGCAGTTCTTC
. | . | TRBJ1-4 | TRBV3-1 | CASSQAGGKLFF | TGTGCCAGCAGCCAAGCTGGGGGTAAACTGTTTTTT
many | TRBD1 | TRBJ2-1 | TRBV20-1 | CSTGENEQFF | TGCAGTACAGGGGAGAATGAGCAGTTCTTC
many | . | TRBJ2-3 | TRBV29-1 | CSVGDPSTDTQYF | TGCAGCGTTGGAGACCCCAGCACAGATACGCAGTATTTT
. | TRBD2 | TRBJ2-3 | TRBV9 | CASSVLAGGQTSTDTQYF | TGTGCCAGCAGCGTTCTAGCGGGGGGGCAAACTAGCACAGATACGCAGTATTTT
many | . | TRBJ2-7 | TRBV20-1 | CSAPIGPPSYEQYF | TGCAGTGCTCCGATCGGGCCGCCTAGTTACGAGCAGTACTTC
few | . | TRBJ1-2 | TRBV7-9 | CASSVFSDGRYGYTF | TGTGCCAGCAGCGTGTTTTCCGACGGCAGATATGGCTACACCTTC
many | . | TRBJ1-1 | TRBV7-2 | CASSLFKGGTEAFF | TGTGCCAGCAGCTTATTTAAGGGTGGCACTGAAGCTTTCTTT
few | TRBD1 | TRBJ2-7 | TRBV6-2/TRBV6-3 | CASSYPGQGEQYF | TGTGCCAGCAGTTACCCCGGGCAGGGGGAACAGTACTTC
few | . | TRBJ1-2 | TRBV15 | CATSLPATGKPYGYTF | TGTGCCACCAGCTTACCCGCGACAGGAAAACCCTATGGCTACACCTTC
few | TRBD1 | TRBJ2-1 | TRBV27 | CASSTGTGGSDEQFF | TGTGCCAGCAGTACCGGGACAGGGGGCAGCGATGAGCAGTTCTTC
few | . | TRBJ2-7 | TRBV7-9 | CASSLESGGLSYEQYF | TGTGCCAGCAGCTTAGAAAGCGGCGGGTTATCCTACGAGCAGTACTTC
many | . | TRBJ1-6 | TRBV20-1 | CSARDIAGNSPLHF | TGCAGTGCTAGAGATATAGCAGGGAATTCACCCCTCCACTTT
many | . | TRBJ1-1 | TRBV29-1 | CSVEDQGSPKAFF | TGCAGCGTTGAAGACCAGGGCAGTCCTAAGGCTTTCTTT